One TCR beta chain is described in this entry. Sequencing used immunoSEQ multiplex PCR; TCRdb keeps in-frame clones, though not all of them. Among roughly 160,000 clones listed, about 83% were seen once. This sample is part of a study of T cell responses to AZD1222 COVID-19 vaccine. Germline V lookup: CDR1 SGHRS, CDR2 YFSETQ. The CDR3 has 14 amino acids. The V gene lost 3 bases and the J gene lost 3 bases, with 12 bases spanning the gap. V is TRBV5-1 and J is TRBJ1-1; D remains unclear. The clonotype was recovered from an adult who received the AZD1222 COVID-19 vaccine. Sequences were derived from peripheral blood, sampled 28 days after the second AZD1222 dose. CDR3 nucleotides: TGCGCCAGCAGCTCTTACGGACCCCACACTGAAGCTTTCTTT. It specifies CASSSYGPHTEAFF.